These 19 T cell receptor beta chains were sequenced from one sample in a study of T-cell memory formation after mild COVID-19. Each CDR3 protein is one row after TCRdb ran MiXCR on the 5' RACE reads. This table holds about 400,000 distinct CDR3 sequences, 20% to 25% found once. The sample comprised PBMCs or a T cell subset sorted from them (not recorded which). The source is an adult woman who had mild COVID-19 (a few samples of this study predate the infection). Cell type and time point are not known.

The CDR3 loop reads CASSPQGLAGGSGYEQFF. The CDR3 bases are TGCGCCAGCAGCCCGCAGGGACTAGCGGGAGGATCGGGGTATGAGCAGTTCTTC. The chain combines TRBV4-1 with TRBJ2-1; 15 bases are a match to TRBD2. Trimming at V came to 4 bases and at J to 8 bases, leaving 12 bases not matched to a gene. Germline V gene sequence: CDR1 MGHRA, CDR2 YSYEKL. The CDR3 runs 18 residues.

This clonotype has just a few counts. The CDR3 DNA reads as TGTGCCAGCTCACCAAGCCCACCGGGGAGGACAGATACGCAGTATTTT. Amino acids: CASSPSPPGRTDTQYF. The chain carries TRBV18 and TRBJ2-3; maybe TRBD2 (6 bases). This CDR3 has 16 residues. V lost 2 bases and J lost 3, with 15 bases in between. The germline CDR1 and CDR2 sequences are KGHSH and LQKENI.

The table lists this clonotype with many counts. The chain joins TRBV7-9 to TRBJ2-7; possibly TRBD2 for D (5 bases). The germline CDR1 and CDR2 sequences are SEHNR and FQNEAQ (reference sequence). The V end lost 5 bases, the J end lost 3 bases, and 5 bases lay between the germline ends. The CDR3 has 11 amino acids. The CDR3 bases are TGTGCCAGCAGCCGGGACTACGAGCAGTACTTC. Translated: CASSRDYEQYF. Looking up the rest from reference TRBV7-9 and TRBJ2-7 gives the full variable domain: DTGVSQNPRHKITKRGQNVTFRCDPISEHNRLYWYRQTLGQGPEFLTYFQNEAQLEKSRLLSDRFSAERPKGSFSTLEIQRTEQGDSAMYLCASSRDYEQYFGPGTRLTVT.

CDR3 in amino acids: CASSLATEFGEQFF. The CDR3, as DNA: TGCGCCAGCAGCTTGGCCACCGAGTTCGGGGAGCAGTTCTTC. The chain links TRBV5-1 to TRBJ2-1; D unresolved. The CDR3 totals 14 residues. Per the germline V gene, CDR1 is SGHRS and CDR2 is YFSETQ. The V gene lost 0 bases and the J gene lost 10 bases, with 14 bases spanning the gap.

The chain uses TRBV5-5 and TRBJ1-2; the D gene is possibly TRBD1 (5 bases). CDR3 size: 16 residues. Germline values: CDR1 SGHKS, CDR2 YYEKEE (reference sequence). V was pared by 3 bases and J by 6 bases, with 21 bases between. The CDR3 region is CASSSLNRRGDDGYTF. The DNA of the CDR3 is TGTGCCAGCAGCTCCCTGAATCGGAGGGGAGACGATGGCTACACCTTC.

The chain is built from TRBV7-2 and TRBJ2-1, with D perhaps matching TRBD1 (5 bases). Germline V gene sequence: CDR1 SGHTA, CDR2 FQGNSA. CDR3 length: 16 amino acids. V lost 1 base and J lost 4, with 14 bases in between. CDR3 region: CASSLVQGVFYNEQFF. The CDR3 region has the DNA TGTGCCAGCAGCTTAGTCCAGGGCGTCTTTTACAATGAGCAGTTCTTC.

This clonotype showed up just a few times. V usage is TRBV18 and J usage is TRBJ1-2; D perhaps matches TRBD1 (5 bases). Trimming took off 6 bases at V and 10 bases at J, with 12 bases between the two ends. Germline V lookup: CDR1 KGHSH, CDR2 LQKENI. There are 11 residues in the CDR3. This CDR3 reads CASSPEGDYTF. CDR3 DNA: TGTGCCAGCTCTCCTGAAGGGGACTACACCTTC.

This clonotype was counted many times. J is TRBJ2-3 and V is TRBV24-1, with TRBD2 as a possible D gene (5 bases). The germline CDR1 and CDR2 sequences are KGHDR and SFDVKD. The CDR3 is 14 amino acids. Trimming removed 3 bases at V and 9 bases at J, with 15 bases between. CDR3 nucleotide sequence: TGTGCCACCAGTGATCTTCGGTTGGGGAGCACGCAGTATTTT. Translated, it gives CATSDLRLGSTQYF.

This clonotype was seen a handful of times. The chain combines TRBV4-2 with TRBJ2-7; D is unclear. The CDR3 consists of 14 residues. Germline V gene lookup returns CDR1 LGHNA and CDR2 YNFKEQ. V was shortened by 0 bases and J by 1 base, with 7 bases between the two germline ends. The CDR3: CASSQDLASYEQYF. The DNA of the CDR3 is TGTGCCAGCAGCCAAGATTTAGCTTCCTACGAGCAGTACTTC.

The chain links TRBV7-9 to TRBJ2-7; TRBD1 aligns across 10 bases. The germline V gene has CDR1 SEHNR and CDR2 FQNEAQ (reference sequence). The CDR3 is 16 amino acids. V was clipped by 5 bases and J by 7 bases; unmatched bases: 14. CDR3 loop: CASSPSPGTGEGEQYF. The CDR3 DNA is TGTGCCAGCAGCCCGAGTCCCGGGACAGGGGAAGGGGAGCAGTACTTC.

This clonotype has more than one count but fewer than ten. The chain's CDR3 is CASSYLRGGTYNEQFF. For the CDR3, the DNA is TGTGCCAGCAGTTATCTGAGAGGGGGAACCTACAATGAGCAGTTCTTC. The V call is TRBV6-5, the J call TRBJ2-1; possible D gene TRBD1, 6 bases. Germline V lookup: CDR1 MNHEY, CDR2 SVGAGI. With 3 bases removed from V and 2 bases from J, the gap between germline ends came to 14 bases. CDR3 length: 16 residues.

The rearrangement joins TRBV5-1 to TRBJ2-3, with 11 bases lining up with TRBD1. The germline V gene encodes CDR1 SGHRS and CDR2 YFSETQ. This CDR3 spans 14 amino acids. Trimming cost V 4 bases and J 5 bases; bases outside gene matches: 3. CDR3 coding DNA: TGCGCCAGCAGCCCGGACAGGGGGCAAGATACGCAGTATTTT. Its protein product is CASSPDRGQDTQYF.

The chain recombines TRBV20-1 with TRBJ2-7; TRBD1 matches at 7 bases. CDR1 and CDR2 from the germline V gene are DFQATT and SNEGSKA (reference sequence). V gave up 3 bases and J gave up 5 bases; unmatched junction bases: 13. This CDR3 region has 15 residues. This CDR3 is CSASRLETGFDEQYF. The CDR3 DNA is TGCAGTGCTAGCCGCCTAGAGACAGGGTTCGACGAGCAGTACTTC.

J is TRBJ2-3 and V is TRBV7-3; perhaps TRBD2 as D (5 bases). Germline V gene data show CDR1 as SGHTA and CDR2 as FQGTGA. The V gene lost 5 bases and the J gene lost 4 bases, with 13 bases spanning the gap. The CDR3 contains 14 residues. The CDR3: CASSPGSGADTQYF. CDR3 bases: TGTGCCAGCAGCCCGGGATCTGGGGCAGATACGCAGTATTTT.

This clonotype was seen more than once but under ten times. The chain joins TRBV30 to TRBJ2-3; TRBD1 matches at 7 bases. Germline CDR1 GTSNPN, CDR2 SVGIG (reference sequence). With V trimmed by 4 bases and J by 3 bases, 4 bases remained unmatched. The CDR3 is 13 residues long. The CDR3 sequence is CAWKNRGTDTQYF. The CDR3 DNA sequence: TGTGCCTGGAAGAACAGGGGAACAGATACGCAGTATTTT. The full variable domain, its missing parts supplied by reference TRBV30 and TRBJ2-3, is SQTIHQWPATLVQPVGSPLSLECTVEGTSNPNLYWYRQAAGRGLQLLFYSVGIGQISSEVPQNLSASRPQDRQFILSSKKLLLSDSGFYLCAWKNRGTDTQYFGPGTRLTVL.

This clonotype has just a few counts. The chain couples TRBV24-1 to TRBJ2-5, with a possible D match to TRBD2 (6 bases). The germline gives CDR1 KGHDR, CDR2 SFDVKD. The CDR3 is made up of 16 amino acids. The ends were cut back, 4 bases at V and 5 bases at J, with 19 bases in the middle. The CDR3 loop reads CATSESGLPSWETQYF. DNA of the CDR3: TGTGCCACCAGTGAGTCGGGACTCCCTAGCTGGGAGACCCAGTACTTC.

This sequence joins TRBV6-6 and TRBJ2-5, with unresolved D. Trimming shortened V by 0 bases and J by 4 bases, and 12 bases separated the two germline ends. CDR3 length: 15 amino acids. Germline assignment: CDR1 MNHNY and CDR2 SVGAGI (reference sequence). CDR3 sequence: CASSYSVSLPETQYF. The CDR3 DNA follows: TGTGCCAGCAGTTACTCTGTATCCCTCCCAGAGACCCAGTACTTC.

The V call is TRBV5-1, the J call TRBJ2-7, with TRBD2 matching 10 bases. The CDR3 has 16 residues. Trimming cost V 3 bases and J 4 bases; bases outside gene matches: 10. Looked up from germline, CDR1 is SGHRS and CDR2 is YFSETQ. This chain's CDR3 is CASSSGSAGGQYEQYF. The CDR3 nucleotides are TGCGCCAGCAGCTCTGGGTCAGCGGGGGGGCAGTACGAGCAGTACTTC.

This CDR3 is CASSLTTPGPEPYEQYF. As DNA, the CDR3 is TGCGCCAGCAGCTTGACCACACCGGGACCCGAGCCTTACGAGCAGTACTTC. This rearrangement joins TRBV5-1 to TRBJ2-7, with D perhaps matching TRBD1 or TRBD2 (5 bases each). The CDR3 covers 17 residues. The germline V gene has CDR1 SGHRS and CDR2 YFSETQ. V was shortened by 1 base and J by 4 bases, with 21 bases between the two germline ends.